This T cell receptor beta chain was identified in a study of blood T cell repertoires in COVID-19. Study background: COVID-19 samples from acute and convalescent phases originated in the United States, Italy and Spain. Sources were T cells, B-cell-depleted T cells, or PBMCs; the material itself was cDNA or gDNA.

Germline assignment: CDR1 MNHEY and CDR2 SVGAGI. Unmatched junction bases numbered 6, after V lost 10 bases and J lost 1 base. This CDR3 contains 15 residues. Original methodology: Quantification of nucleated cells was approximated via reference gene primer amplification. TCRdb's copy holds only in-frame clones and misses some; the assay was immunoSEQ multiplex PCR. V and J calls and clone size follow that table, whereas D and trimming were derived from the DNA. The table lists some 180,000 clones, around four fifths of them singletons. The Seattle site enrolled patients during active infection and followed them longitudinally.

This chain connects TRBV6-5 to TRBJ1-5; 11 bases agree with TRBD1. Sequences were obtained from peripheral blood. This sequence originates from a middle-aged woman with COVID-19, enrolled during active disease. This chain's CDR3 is CATGQGALSNQPQHF. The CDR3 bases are TGTGCCACAGGACAGGGGGCGTTGAGCAATCAGCCCCAGCATTTT.